The rows below give T cell receptor beta chains drawn from one sample of a study of T cells in Graves' hyperthyroidism and ophthalmopathy. A single record per CDR3 protein comes from TCRdb applying MiXCR to the multiplex PCR reads. The repertoire includes a few hundred thousand distinct CDR3 sequences, 14% to 15% of them detected once, and approximately 29% sits in the top ten. The material sequenced was blood. These receptor sequences come from a woman aged 30 to 39 with Graves' hyperthyroidism. CDR3s include the opening cysteine and the closing phenylalanine or tryptophan. The order of the fields is D gene, clone size, CDR3 length, J gene, V gene, CDR3 protein, CDR3 DNA. D genes are given only for firm matches. Clone sizes are given selectively: once, few, many, or a class where the clone is expanded.

D: TRBD1
size: -
length: 13
J: TRBJ1-6
V: TRBV6-1
CDR3: CASGTANNSPLHF
DNA: TGTGCCAGCGGGACAGCGAACAATTCACCCCTCCACTTT

D: -
size: few
length: 15
J: TRBJ1-4
V: TRBV4-1
CDR3: CASRLTGGREEKLFF
DNA: TGCGCCAGCAGGCTCACAGGCGGGAGAGAAGAAAAACTGTTTTTT

D: -
size: -
length: 15
J: TRBJ2-2
V: TRBV20-1
CDR3: CSARDPKLNTGELFF
DNA: TGCAGTGCTAGAGATCCCAAATTGAACACCGGGGAGCTGTTTTTT

D: -
size: many
length: 16
J: TRBJ2-6
V: TRBV20-1
CDR3: CSARVDGGAGANVLTF
DNA: TGCAGTGCTAGAGTCGACGGAGGGGCTGGGGCCAACGTCCTGACTTTC

D: -
size: many
length: 15
J: TRBJ1-5
V: TRBV3-1
CDR3: CASSQIPGANQPQHF
DNA: TGTGCCAGCAGCCAAATCCCGGGGGCGAATCAGCCCCAGCATTTT

D: -
size: -
length: 16
J: TRBJ1-5
V: TRBV5-5
CDR3: CASSLVLGADNQPQHF
DNA: TGTGCCAGCAGCTTGGTTTTAGGGGCGGACAATCAGCCCCAGCATTTT

D: -
size: -
length: 14
J: TRBJ2-5
V: TRBV15
CDR3: CATSRAGTGQTQYF
DNA: TGTGCCACCAGCAGAGCGGGTACCGGACAGACCCAGTACTTC

D: -
size: few
length: 16
J: TRBJ2-1
V: TRBV7-3
CDR3: CASSYPGAGNWGEQFF
DNA: TGTGCCAGCAGCTACCCCGGTGCCGGAAACTGGGGTGAGCAGTTCTTC

D: TRBD2
size: many
length: 13
J: TRBJ2-7
V: TRBV27
CDR3: CATQRGDSYEQYF
DNA: TGTGCCACCCAACGGGGGGACTCCTACGAGCAGTACTTC

D: TRBD1
size: many
length: 15
J: TRBJ2-7
V: TRBV15
CDR3: CATSRDVTGSYEQYF
DNA: TGTGCCACCAGCAGGGATGTGACAGGGTCATACGAGCAGTACTTC

D: TRBD1
size: many
length: 13
J: TRBJ2-7
V: TRBV10-3
CDR3: CAISPGTGYEQYF
DNA: TGTGCCATCAGCCCCGGGACAGGCTACGAGCAGTACTTC

D: TRBD1
size: few
length: 12
J: TRBJ1-5
V: TRBV20-1
CDR3: CSAGQGDQPQHF
DNA: TGCAGTGCGGGACAGGGGGATCAGCCCCAGCATTTT

D: -
size: once
length: 15
J: TRBJ2-3
V: TRBV5-1
CDR3: CLSSFRSGTGGTQYF
DNA: TGTCTCAGCAGCTTTAGGAGCGGGACAGGAGGTACGCAGTATTTT

D: TRBD1
size: many
length: 15
J: TRBJ1-5
V: TRBV28
CDR3: CASSLEDRGLWPQHF
DNA: TGTGCCAGCAGTTTGGAGGACAGGGGTTTATGGCCCCAGCATTTT

D: -
size: many
length: 14
J: TRBJ1-1
V: TRBV28
CDR3: CASSLGHHGTEAFF
DNA: TGTGCCAGCAGTTTAGGACACCATGGCACTGAAGCTTTCTTT

D: TRBD2
size: few
length: 20
J: TRBJ2-7
V: TRBV27
CDR3: CASSPYTGLAGAGGYYEQYF
DNA: TGTGCCAGCAGCCCCTATACCGGACTAGCGGGAGCTGGGGGCTACTACGAGCAGTACTTC

D: -
size: -
length: 14
J: TRBJ2-2
V: TRBV30
CDR3: CAWSVGTNTGELFF
DNA: TGTGCCTGGAGTGTTGGGACCAACACCGGGGAGCTGTTTTTT